A selection of T cell receptor beta chains follows, all from one sample in a study of beta chain features in type 1 diabetes. Assay used: immunoSEQ multiplex PCR; TCRdb lists only in-frame clones, some missing. The data show about 230,000 clones, with roughly 9.6% seen just once and 0.03% to 0.04% held by the top ten. Source material: naive CD4+ T cells from blood. Receptor source: a young woman in good health. Each CDR3 is given with its conserved first and last residue. The D gene is left open where the match is weak. A row's size may be missing; if present it is once, few, many or a size class.

v_gene: TRBV2
d_gene: TRBD2
abundance: few
j_gene: TRBJ2-1
CDR3nt: TGTGCCAGCAGTGGAACGGGGGGATCCTACAATGAGCAGTTCTTC
CDR3aa: CASSGTGGSYNEQFF

v_gene: TRBV7-9
d_gene: NA
abundance: NA
j_gene: TRBJ2-5
CDR3nt: TGTGCCAGCAGCCTGGACTCGCTGGGGGAGACCCAGTACTTC
CDR3aa: CASSLDSLGETQYF

v_gene: TRBV4-1
d_gene: NA
abundance: NA
j_gene: TRBJ1-2
CDR3nt: TGCGCCAGCAGCCAAGTAATACCTACCACGAACTATGGCTACACCTTC
CDR3aa: CASSQVIPTTNYGYTF

v_gene: TRBV5-1
d_gene: TRBD1
abundance: NA
j_gene: TRBJ2-1
CDR3nt: TGCGCCAGCAGCTCTTCGACAGGGAATGAGCAGTTCTTC
CDR3aa: CASSSSTGNEQFF

v_gene: TRBV29-1
d_gene: NA
abundance: NA
j_gene: TRBJ2-3
CDR3nt: TGCAGCGTTGGAGTGGGGGGGGGCGGCACAGATACGCAGTATTTT
CDR3aa: CSVGVGGGGTDTQYF

v_gene: TRBV5-4
d_gene: NA
abundance: NA
j_gene: TRBJ1-4
CDR3nt: TGTGCCAGCAGCTTGGGGCAGGGTGACGAAAAACTGTTTTTT
CDR3aa: CASSLGQGDEKLFF

v_gene: TRBV18
d_gene: TRBD2
abundance: few
j_gene: TRBJ2-7
CDR3nt: TGTGCCAGCTCACCCGGACTAGCGGGAATGTACTTC
CDR3aa: CASSPGLAGMYF

v_gene: TRBV6-1
d_gene: NA
abundance: few
j_gene: TRBJ2-1
CDR3nt: TGTGCCAGCAGTGAAACTGTAAGTTTCCCCTACAATGAGCAGTTCTTC
CDR3aa: CASSETVSFPYNEQFF

v_gene: TRBV29-1
d_gene: NA
abundance: few
j_gene: TRBJ2-7
CDR3nt: TGCAGCGCACAGATGCTAAGCTCCTACGAGCAGTACTTC
CDR3aa: CSAQMLSSYEQYF

v_gene: TRBV7-2
d_gene: NA
abundance: NA
j_gene: TRBJ1-2
CDR3nt: TGTGCCAGCAGCCTCACGAGATCAGGGGACAATGGCTACACCTTC
CDR3aa: CASSLTRSGDNGYTF

v_gene: TRBV9
d_gene: NA
abundance: NA
j_gene: TRBJ2-3
CDR3nt: TGTGCCAGCAGCGTCGGTAGAATCACAGATACGCAGTATTTT
CDR3aa: CASSVGRITDTQYF

v_gene: TRBV7-6
d_gene: TRBD1
abundance: few
j_gene: TRBJ1-1
CDR3nt: TGTGCCAGCAGCCCTAGACAGGGCACTGAAGCTTTCTTT
CDR3aa: CASSPRQGTEAFF

v_gene: TRBV7-9
d_gene: TRBD1
abundance: NA
j_gene: TRBJ1-4
CDR3nt: TGTGCCAGCAGGGACAGGGGATTTGAAAAACTGTTTTTT
CDR3aa: CASRDRGFEKLFF

v_gene: TRBV6-5
d_gene: NA
abundance: few
j_gene: TRBJ1-4
CDR3nt: TGTGCCAGCAGCCTCCTCGGCCCCGGGGAAAAACTGTTTTTT
CDR3aa: CASSLLGPGEKLFF

v_gene: TRBV2
d_gene: NA
abundance: few
j_gene: TRBJ1-5
CDR3nt: TGTGCCAGCAGTGACAGGGTACCTAATCAGCCCCAGCATTTT
CDR3aa: CASSDRVPNQPQHF

v_gene: TRBV6-5
d_gene: TRBD2
abundance: NA
j_gene: TRBJ2-7
CDR3nt: TGTGCCAGCAGTTACTCGACTTATGGGGGGGACGAGCAGTACTTC
CDR3aa: CASSYSTYGGDEQYF

v_gene: TRBV11-2
d_gene: TRBD1
abundance: few
j_gene: TRBJ1-1
CDR3nt: TGTGCCAGCAGCCTCGGACAGGGGATGAACACTGAAGCTTTCTTT
CDR3aa: CASSLGQGMNTEAFF

v_gene: TRBV11-2
d_gene: NA
abundance: NA
j_gene: TRBJ2-3
CDR3nt: TGTGCCAGCAGCTTAGGACAACCGGGACAGCAGTATTTT
CDR3aa: CASSLGQPGQQYF

v_gene: TRBV30
d_gene: TRBD1
abundance: few
j_gene: TRBJ2-7
CDR3nt: TGTGCCTGGGGACAGGGGCTGGTGTCGACCGAGCAGTACTTC
CDR3aa: CAWGQGLVSTEQYF

v_gene: TRBV28
d_gene: NA
abundance: few
j_gene: TRBJ1-1
CDR3nt: TGTGCCAGCAGTTCTATAATTGGGGGCGAAGCGGGAATGACTGAAGCTTTCTTT
CDR3aa: CASSSIIGGEAGMTEAFF

v_gene: TRBV10-3
d_gene: NA
abundance: NA
j_gene: TRBJ2-2
CDR3nt: TGTGCCATCACTCCTAGGAACACCGGGGAGCTGTTTTTT
CDR3aa: CAITPRNTGELFF

v_gene: TRBV18
d_gene: TRBD1
abundance: few
j_gene: TRBJ1-1
CDR3nt: TGTGCCAGCTCACCAACAGGGGAGTCGGGCACTGAAGCTTTCTTT
CDR3aa: CASSPTGESGTEAFF

v_gene: TRBV9
d_gene: TRBD1
abundance: few
j_gene: TRBJ2-4
CDR3nt: TGTGCCAGCAGCGTAGTATCAGGGGGCGTCCCCGGCATTCAGTACTTC
CDR3aa: CASSVVSGGVPGIQYF

v_gene: TRBV5-8
d_gene: NA
abundance: few
j_gene: TRBJ2-5
CDR3nt: TGTGCCAGCAGCTTGTTTGTGGCCCACCAAGAGACCCAGTACTTC
CDR3aa: CASSLFVAHQETQYF

v_gene: TRBV18
d_gene: NA
abundance: NA
j_gene: TRBJ2-7
CDR3nt: TGTGCCAGCTCACCACCGGGGGGACTAAGGGGGTACGAGCAGTACTTC
CDR3aa: CASSPPGGLRGYEQYF

v_gene: TRBV7-9
d_gene: TRBD1
abundance: few
j_gene: TRBJ1-3
CDR3nt: TGTGCCAGCAGCTTAGGGGACAGGGACGGAAACACCATATATTTT
CDR3aa: CASSLGDRDGNTIYF

v_gene: TRBV5-1
d_gene: NA
abundance: NA
j_gene: TRBJ2-7
CDR3nt: TGCGCCAGCAGCTTGGAAGGGAGCTCCTACGAGCAGTACTTC
CDR3aa: CASSLEGSSYEQYF

v_gene: TRBV11-2
d_gene: TRBD1
abundance: NA
j_gene: TRBJ1-3
CDR3nt: TGTGCCAGCAGCGACCGGGACAGGAAGGATCCTGGAAACACCATATATTTT
CDR3aa: CASSDRDRKDPGNTIYF

v_gene: TRBV30
d_gene: TRBD1
abundance: few
j_gene: TRBJ1-2
CDR3nt: TGTGCCTGGAGTGTACAACTCCCAGGGGGCCATCCTAACTATGGCTACACCTTC
CDR3aa: CAWSVQLPGGHPNYGYTF

v_gene: TRBV7-2
d_gene: NA
abundance: few
j_gene: TRBJ2-7
CDR3nt: TGTGCCAGCAGCTTACGACAGAACTCCTACGAGCAGTACTTC
CDR3aa: CASSLRQNSYEQYF

v_gene: TRBV5-6
d_gene: TRBD1
abundance: NA
j_gene: TRBJ1-1
CDR3nt: TGTGCCAGCAGCCTAGGGACAGAGCTATCAAACACTGAAGCTTTCTTT
CDR3aa: CASSLGTELSNTEAFF

v_gene: TRBV9
d_gene: NA
abundance: few
j_gene: TRBJ2-4
CDR3nt: TGTGCCAGCAGCGTAGATGCAGGAAACATTCAGTACTTC
CDR3aa: CASSVDAGNIQYF

v_gene: TRBV7-9
d_gene: NA
abundance: few
j_gene: TRBJ1-1
CDR3nt: TGTGCCAGCAGCTTGGTAGTTCGAACTGAAGCTTTCTTT
CDR3aa: CASSLVVRTEAFF

v_gene: TRBV7-2
d_gene: TRBD1
abundance: NA
j_gene: TRBJ1-1
CDR3nt: TGTGCCAGCAGCGCCGGGACAGGGGGCGGAGAAGCTTTCTTT
CDR3aa: CASSAGTGGGEAFF

v_gene: TRBV5-4
d_gene: TRBD2
abundance: few
j_gene: TRBJ2-2
CDR3nt: TGTGCCAGCAGCTTGGCGGGAGGGACCGGGGAGCTGTTTTTT
CDR3aa: CASSLAGGTGELFF

v_gene: TRBV7-3
d_gene: NA
abundance: few
j_gene: TRBJ2-3
CDR3nt: TGTGCCAGCAGCTTTCGCCACGGGGGCACAGATACGCAGTATTTT
CDR3aa: CASSFRHGGTDTQYF

v_gene: TRBV5-1
d_gene: NA
abundance: few
j_gene: TRBJ2-5
CDR3nt: TGCGCCAGCAGCCCGGGACTGGGAAAAGAGACCCAGTACTTC
CDR3aa: CASSPGLGKETQYF

v_gene: TRBV2
d_gene: NA
abundance: NA
j_gene: TRBJ2-5
CDR3nt: TGTGCCAGCAGTGGCGGGATCGGCGGCGAAATGAAGACCCAGTACTTC
CDR3aa: CASSGGIGGEMKTQYF

v_gene: TRBV5-4
d_gene: NA
abundance: NA
j_gene: TRBJ1-2
CDR3nt: TGTGCCAGCAGCCCGGACAATAACTATGGCTACACCTTC
CDR3aa: CASSPDNNYGYTF

v_gene: TRBV10-3
d_gene: NA
abundance: few
j_gene: TRBJ2-1
CDR3nt: TGTGCCATCAGTGGGAGAGGCGAGGAACCGCAGTTCTTC
CDR3aa: CAISGRGEEPQFF

v_gene: TRBV9
d_gene: NA
abundance: NA
j_gene: TRBJ2-7
CDR3nt: TGTGCCAGCGCCCTCGGGACTCCACCTTACGAGCAGTACTTC
CDR3aa: CASALGTPPYEQYF

v_gene: TRBV5-1
d_gene: NA
abundance: NA
j_gene: TRBJ2-1
CDR3nt: TGCGCCAGCAGCTCAGGCAGGGGCTTTATTTACTGGGATGAGCAGTTCTTC
CDR3aa: CASSSGRGFIYWDEQFF

v_gene: TRBV4-1
d_gene: TRBD1
abundance: few
j_gene: TRBJ1-4
CDR3nt: TGCGCCAGCAGCCAACCCCAGGGGGCTGAAAAACTGTTTTTT
CDR3aa: CASSQPQGAEKLFF

v_gene: TRBV9
d_gene: TRBD1
abundance: NA
j_gene: TRBJ1-5
CDR3nt: TGTGCCAGCAACAAACGACAGGGAGTTTGCAATCAGCCCCAGCATTTT
CDR3aa: CASNKRQGVCNQPQHF

v_gene: TRBV9
d_gene: TRBD1
abundance: NA
j_gene: TRBJ1-4
CDR3nt: TGTGCCAGCAGCTTGGACAGGGGGCGGGAAAAACTGTTTTTT
CDR3aa: CASSLDRGREKLFF

v_gene: TRBV6-1
d_gene: TRBD1
abundance: few
j_gene: TRBJ1-5
CDR3nt: TGTGCCAGCAAGAGGACAGGGGGCAATCAGCCCCAGCATTTT
CDR3aa: CASKRTGGNQPQHF

v_gene: TRBV30
d_gene: TRBD1
abundance: NA
j_gene: TRBJ1-1
CDR3nt: TGTGCCCGGGGACAGGGGCTTTTGAACACTGAAGCTTTCTTT
CDR3aa: CARGQGLLNTEAFF

v_gene: TRBV5-4
d_gene: NA
abundance: few
j_gene: TRBJ1-3
CDR3nt: TGTGCCAGCAGCTTGGCTCAGGGCAACTCTGGAAACACCATATATTTT
CDR3aa: CASSLAQGNSGNTIYF

v_gene: TRBV30
d_gene: TRBD1
abundance: few
j_gene: TRBJ1-2
CDR3nt: TGTGCCTGGTATGTCCCGGGACAGCCGAACTATGGCTACACCTTC
CDR3aa: CAWYVPGQPNYGYTF

v_gene: TRBV6-5
d_gene: NA
abundance: few
j_gene: TRBJ1-2
CDR3nt: TGTGCCAGCATCGATTGGGACTCCAGCTATGGCTACACCTTC
CDR3aa: CASIDWDSSYGYTF